This TCR beta chain emerged from a study of chemoradiotherapy in HPV16-positive cancers. The wider study: Candidate HPV-specific T-cell clones and common TCR motifs came from functional assays in two HPV16-positive patients.

Repertoires were sampled repeatedly during chemoradiotherapy. Libraries were prepared by immunoSEQ multiplex PCR; TCRdb keeps only in-frame clonotypes and omits some of them. The sample records some 25,000 clones, roughly 95% being singletons. Concerning this clone itself: Its antigen is still unknown.

General study findings and limits: For HPV16-positive patients, expanding HPV-responsive T cells associated with longer recurrence-free survival. Candidate HPV-specific clones and E7-related TCR motifs grew in tumor during treatment.

This CDR3 is 12 amino acids long. CDR1 ENHRY and CDR2 SYGVKD come from the germline V gene. Trimming shortened V by 9 bases and J by 4 bases, and 9 bases separated the two germline ends. The sequence was obtained from a human donor with HPV-associated anogenital cancer. V gene TRBV10-3 combines with J gene TRBJ2-2, with TRBD2 as a possible D gene (5 bases). This material was acquired from a patient who underwent chemoradiotherapy. The CDR3 nucleotides read TGTGCCATGCGGGTCGGCACCGGGGAGCTGTTTTTT. Encoded protein: CAMRVGTGELFF.